This T cell receptor beta chain was profiled in a study of blood T cell repertoires in COVID-19. Study details: Collection of acute and convalescent COVID-19 samples took place in the United States, Italy and Spain. T cells, B-cell-depleted T cells, or PBMCs provided the cDNA or gDNA that served as material.

The germline V gene encodes CDR1 LGHNA and CDR2 YSLEER. The CDR3 is 16 amino acids. The V end was cut by 4 bases, the J end by 1 base, with 16 bases between. Per the study methods: Amplification from reference gene primers served as the basis for estimated nucleated cell counts. Sequencing used immunoSEQ multiplex PCR; TCRdb keeps in-frame clones, though not all of them. V, J and clone size are taken as reported in that table, and D and trimming were inferred from the DNA itself. The sample holds 88,000 or so clones, roughly 85% seen once. The J gene is TRBJ1-2, the V gene TRBV4-3; D is possibly TRBD1 (5 bases). The origin of this receptor is a man in his 60s with acute or convalescent COVID-19. Sequencing was done on a sample of peripheral blood. This chain's CDR3 is CASSPGGIGGNYGYTF. The CDR3 bases are TGCGCCAGCAGCCCTGGGGGGATTGGGGGTAACTATGGCTACACCTTC.